The subject of this entry is one TCR beta chain. Stated time point: after dendritic cell vaccination, including at tumor progression/relapse. The table came from immunoSEQ multiplex PCR; TCRdb's copy has only in-frame clones and leaves some out. The data show 70,000 to 90,000 clones, less than 90% seen once. The data stem from a study of glioma-infiltrating T cells after dendritic cell vaccination. For the study at large: Autologous tumor lysate-pulsed dendritic cell vaccination was given between about 2003 and 2013.

The sequence was collected from a human donor with glioblastoma. This material consisted of blood, taken after dendritic cell vaccination.

This chain's CDR3 is CSVKAGEDTQYF. The CDR3 coding sequence is TGCAGCGTGAAGGCCGGGGAGGATACGCAGTATTTT. V usage is TRBV29-1 and J usage is TRBJ2-3, with D maybe TRBD2 (5 bases). V was shortened by 6 bases and J by 6 bases, with 13 bases between the two germline ends. Looked up from germline, CDR1 is SQVTM and CDR2 is ANQGSEA. The CDR3 totals 12 residues.